The subject of this entry is one TCR beta chain. This clonotype was observed a few times. The specificity of this receptor is unknown. No much larger clonotype is one base removed from it; base qualities were not supplied. Measured from the cysteine to the phenylalanine, the CDR3 is 12 residues long. Of the read, only the CDR3 DNA is kept; its 36 bases are in frame from base 1. V loses 6 bases of germline sequence and J loses 7 bases, and the interval between the two ends is 7 bases. This entry belongs to a study of CD8 T cells in ankylosing spondylitis (dated by TCRdb to 2016 to 2017). Regarding the complete study: The study profiled T cell receptor beta repertoires in healthy donors and ankylosing spondylitis patients to find disease-linked TCR variants. In total, the full study cohort was made up of 85 to 140 healthy donors and 25 to 30 ankylosing spondylitis patients. Samples of peripheral blood were taken, and for ankylosing spondylitis patients, synovial fluid was collected as well. Results and caveats for the whole study, not just this receptor: Some TCR beta motif variants had previously been reported in synovial fluid and blood of reactive arthritis patients, which suggested common disease-initiation mechanisms. Significant enrichment of the disease-linked clones was reported in matched synovial fluid samples from ankylosing spondylitis patients. The disease-linked clones showed a CD8+ phenotype and occurred at relatively low frequencies in peripheral blood. A TCR beta motif of about eight highly homologous amino acid variants appeared characteristic of blood from ankylosing spondylitis patients.

The reads were generated on an Illumina HiSeq 2500. Quantitative 5'-RACE with molecular barcodes was the method used to prepare the TCR beta libraries. Per the authors' processing: Disease-linked TCR variants were identified with a new computational method built on a probabilistic model of VDJ rearrangement. Using fastp trimming at Q25 and MiXCR clonotype assembly, TCRdb reanalyzed the public sequencing data and kept in-frame beta chains. All rows with the same CDR3 protein become a single entry with the most common DNA and genes. These V and J calls derive from TCRdb rather than the authors' analysis. This sample is represented by over 600,000 distinct CDR3 sequences; around 20% of them were singletons. Jointly, the top ten make up roughly a fifth of the sample.

This TCR was recovered from a male donor with ankylosing spondylitis. Sequencing was performed on blood, either unsorted or a sorted T cell fraction (not recorded which). The rearranged segments are TRBV12-3 or TRBV12-4 and TRBJ1-6, with the D gene not clear enough to name. The DNA reads TGTGCCAGCAGCCTACAGAATTCACCCCTCCACTTT. Translation gives CASSLQNSPLHF.